These 19 T cell receptor beta chains were sequenced from one sample in a study of shared clonotypes between healthy human individuals. The table came from immunoSEQ multiplex PCR; TCRdb's copy has only in-frame clones and leaves some out. The repertoire consists of 2 million to 2.5 million clones, with 90% to 96% occurring once and the leading ten covering around 0.13%. What was sequenced was naive CD4+ T cells sorted from blood. The subset is: CD45RA+ positively selected. These receptors all come from a man in his late teens or twenties in good health.

The count of this clone is one. This chain connects TRBV15 to TRBJ1-2; TRBD1 might be the D (5 bases). The CDR3 is made up of 15 amino acids. From germline, CDR1 is LNHNV and CDR2 YYDKDF (reference sequence). The germline V and J ends were trimmed by 5 bases and 7 bases, with 20 bases remaining between them. CDR3 loop: CATSSEREGRVGYTF. The DNA of the CDR3 is TGTGCCACCAGCTCAGAGAGGGAGGGGAGGGTTGGCTACACCTTC.

This clone was detected a few times. The genes are TRBV30 and TRBJ1-6; 9 positions match TRBD1. CDR3 length: 14 residues. Germline V gene sequence: CDR1 GTSNPN, CDR2 SVGIG (reference sequence). V shed 3 bases and J 7 bases; nucleotides not matched to a gene: 4. The CDR3, as DNA: TGTGCCTGGAGCGGGGGACAGGGAAATTCACCCCTCCACTTT. This gives the protein CAWSGGQGNSPLHF.

The rearrangement links TRBV28 to TRBJ1-1; D might be TRBD1 (6 bases). The CDR3 covers 13 residues. Trimming cost V 11 bases and J 1 base, with 14 bases left between them. Germline loops: CDR1 MDHEN, CDR2 SYDVKM. In DNA form, the CDR3 reads TGTGCCTCACAGGGAGGGAGGAACACTGAAGCTTTCTTT. Residues: CASQGGRNTEAFF.

As regards this clone: Other DNA sequences in the same sample also yield this CDR3. CDR3 in amino acids: CASSLSTDTQYF. The CDR3 DNA is TGTGCCAGCAGCTTAAGCACAGATACGCAGTATTTT. This chain connects TRBV7-2 to TRBJ2-3, with D unresolved. The CDR3 covers 12 residues. Trimming pared 2 bases from V and 0 bases from J, leaving 0 bases between. CDR1 SGHTA and CDR2 FQGNSA come from the germline V gene.

V and J are TRBV9 and TRBJ2-5; 9 nucleotides align to TRBD1. In germline, CDR1 is SGDLS, CDR2 YYNGEE. CDR3 length: 14 amino acids. V was clipped by 0 bases and J by 5 bases; unmatched bases: 2. Here the CDR3 reads CASSVVGTGETQYF. CDR3 bases: TGTGCCAGCAGCGTAGTGGGGACAGGGGAGACCCAGTACTTC.

The chain carries TRBV7-9 and TRBJ2-2; no reliable D call. V was trimmed by 4 bases and J by 3 bases, leaving 3 bases between them. The CDR3 loop spans 12 amino acids. The V gene's germline CDR1 is SEHNR and CDR2 FQNEAQ (reference sequence). The CDR3 DNA reads as TGTGCCAGCAGCTATGACACCGGGGAGCTGTTTTTT. Translating gives CASSYDTGELFF.

J is TRBJ1-5 and V is TRBV7-8; 12 bases are a match to TRBD1. The CDR3 contains 17 residues. In germline, CDR1 is SGHVS, CDR2 FQNEAQ. Trimming at V came to 5 bases and at J to 6 bases, leaving 11 bases not matched to a gene. The CDR3 here is CASSLGTGGTRSQPQHF. The CDR3, as DNA: TGTGCCAGCAGCCTAGGGACAGGGGGCACCCGAAGTCAGCCCCAGCATTTT.

J is TRBJ2-3 and V is TRBV9, with 9 nucleotides matching TRBD2. Germline V gene sequence: CDR1 SGDLS, CDR2 YYNGEE. J gave up 4 bases and V 2 bases, and 2 bases lay outside the gene matches. The CDR3 totals 14 residues. This CDR3 is CASSVSGSPDTQYF. The CDR3 DNA reads TGTGCCAGCAGCGTTAGCGGGAGCCCAGATACGCAGTATTTT.

The V and J genes are TRBV7-2 and TRBJ2-3, with 7 bases fitting TRBD2. V lost 4 bases, J lost 8 bases, and 3 bases stayed unmatched. The CDR3 consists of 12 residues. Germline V gene sequence: CDR1 SGHTA, CDR2 FQGNSA. CDR3 coding DNA: TGTGCCAGCAGCTCCACTAGCGTTACGCAGTATTTT. Amino acid sequence: CASSSTSVTQYF.

V is TRBV5-1 and J is TRBJ1-4; D is perhaps TRBD1 (5 bases). V was pared by 4 bases and J by 0 bases, with 13 bases between. The CDR3 consists of 16 residues. Germline assignment: CDR1 SGHRS and CDR2 YFSETQ. The CDR3 nucleotides are TGCGCCAGCAGCCCGATGGGACTTGCAACTAATGAAAAACTGTTTTTT. This gives the protein CASSPMGLATNEKLFF.

This chain uses TRBV18 with TRBJ1-5, with TRBD1 matching over 8 bases. The CDR3 extends over 16 amino acids. CDR1 is KGHSH and CDR2 is LQKENI in the germline V gene. V lost 0 bases and J lost 2; bases outside the gene matches: 3. Written as DNA, the CDR3 is TGTGCCAGCTCACCACCGGCGGGACAGGGCAATCAGCCCCAGCATTTT. Translating it yields CASSPPAGQGNQPQHF.

The genes are TRBV28 and TRBJ2-5; D gene uncertain. From germline, CDR1 is MDHEN and CDR2 SYDVKM. The CDR3 spans 12 residues. Between the trimmed V and J ends, which lost 5 bases and 7 bases, there was a span of 11 bases. The CDR3 coding sequence is TGTGCCAGCAGTCGACCGACGGCGACCCAGTACTTC. As protein: CASSRPTATQYF.

This clone was observed once. The rearrangement uses TRBV28 and TRBJ2-4, with 9 bases lining up with TRBD1. Trimming cost V 8 bases and J 6 bases; bases outside gene matches: 5. Germline CDR1 and CDR2: MDHEN and SYDVKM. There are 13 residues in the CDR3. In DNA, the CDR3 is TGTGCCAGCGGCGGGGACAGGGCAAACATTCAGTACTTC. Translated: CASGGDRANIQYF.

This chain connects TRBV29-1 to TRBJ2-1; 9 bases line up with TRBD2. V shed 2 bases and J 5 bases; nucleotides not matched to a gene: 7. The CDR3 consists of 15 residues. Germline V CDR1 and CDR2: SQVTM, ANQGSEA. Written as DNA, the CDR3 is TGCAGCGTTGAAACAGGGACTAGCCGGGACAATGAGCAGTTCTTC. Protein product: CSVETGTSRDNEQFF.

V gene TRBV30 combines with J gene TRBJ2-7, with a tentative D call TRBD2 (6 bases). Trimming shortened V by 7 bases and J by 0 bases, and 13 bases separated the two germline ends. The CDR3 consists of 13 residues. CDR1 and CDR2 from the germline V gene are GTSNPN and SVGIG (reference sequence). CDR3 region: CALADGGSYEQYF. The CDR3 coding sequence is TGTGCCTTAGCGGATGGGGGCTCCTACGAGCAGTACTTC. Complete variable domain (other parts from reference TRBV30 and TRBJ2-7): SQTIHQWPATLVQPVGSPLSLECTVEGTSNPNLYWYRQAAGRGLQLLFYSVGIGQISSEVPQNLSASRPQDRQFILSSKKLLLSDSGFYLCALADGGSYEQYFGPGTRLTVT.

The J gene is TRBJ1-3, the V gene TRBV5-1; a possible D gene is TRBD1 (5 bases). This CDR3 is 15 amino acids long. The V end lost 0 bases, the J end lost 2 bases, and 9 bases lay between the germline ends. The germline CDR1 and CDR2 sequences are SGHRS and YFSETQ. CDR3 residues: CASSLGGDPGNTIYF. The CDR3 bases are TGCGCCAGCAGCTTGGGAGGGGACCCTGGAAACACCATATATTTT.

CDR3 amino acids: CASSVGGSAILQDTQYF. DNA of the CDR3: TGTGCCAGCAGCGTAGGTGGTAGCGCCATCCTACAAGATACGCAGTATTTT. The V gene is TRBV9, the J gene TRBJ2-3; TRBD2 might be the D (5 bases). V was trimmed by 0 bases and J by 5 bases, leaving 19 bases between them. CDR3 length: 17 amino acids. Germline assignment: CDR1 SGDLS and CDR2 YYNGEE. Drawing the rest from reference TRBV9 and TRBJ2-3, the complete variable domain is DSGVTQTPKHLITATGQRVTLRCSPRSGDLSVYWYQQSLDQGLQFLIQYYNGEERAKGNILERFSAQQFPDLHSELNLSSLELGDSALYFCASSVGGSAILQDTQYFGPGTRLTVL.

This sequence joins TRBV6-6 and TRBJ1-3, with 7 bases matching TRBD1. The CDR3 totals 15 residues. Germline-derived CDR1 and CDR2 are MNHNY and SVGAGI (reference sequence). Trimming removed 3 bases from V and 4 bases from J; junction bases left unmatched: 6. DNA of the CDR3: TGTGCCAGCAGTTATTATGGGACAGACGGAAACACCATATATTTT. Translated: CASSYYGTDGNTIYF.

With respect to this clone: The same CDR3 can be traced to other DNA sequences in this sample. The rearrangement uses TRBV30 and TRBJ1-1; D perhaps matches TRBD1 (6 bases). The CDR3 covers 13 residues. Germline V gives CDR1 GTSNPN, CDR2 SVGIG (reference sequence). Between the trimmed V and J ends, which lost 1 base and 2 bases, there was a span of 8 bases. The DNA of the CDR3 is TGTGCCTGGAGTGAGGGGGGAAACACTGAAGCTTTCTTT. It yields the protein CAWSEGGNTEAFF.